The clone carrying this TCR beta chain showed up many times. These data originate in a study of CD8+CD57+ T cells in acquired aplastic anemia. Flow cytometry had shown expanded CD8+CD57+ cells in the patients chosen for sequencing. Profiles of TCR beta VDJ and CDR3 were generated from a genomic DNA template. MiXCR, run by TCRdb on the reads, gives a single entry per CDR3 protein. The table includes more than 150,000 distinct CDR3 sequences, almost 50% detected once. The CDR3 sequence is 14 residues long. CDR1 and CDR2 from the germline V gene are DFQATT and SNEGSKA (reference sequence). The V and J ends lost 4 bases and 0 bases respectively, with 12 bases between them.

The rearrangement links TRBV20-1 to TRBJ1-1; the D is unclear. The receptor's source is a human donor with aplastic anemia. The sample comprised sorted CD4+, CD8+, or CD8+CD57+ T cells (not recorded which) from PBMCs. The CDR3 sequence: CSANRRIMNTEAFF. The CDR3 nucleotides are TGCAGTGCTAATCGACGGATCATGAACACTGAAGCTTTCTTT.